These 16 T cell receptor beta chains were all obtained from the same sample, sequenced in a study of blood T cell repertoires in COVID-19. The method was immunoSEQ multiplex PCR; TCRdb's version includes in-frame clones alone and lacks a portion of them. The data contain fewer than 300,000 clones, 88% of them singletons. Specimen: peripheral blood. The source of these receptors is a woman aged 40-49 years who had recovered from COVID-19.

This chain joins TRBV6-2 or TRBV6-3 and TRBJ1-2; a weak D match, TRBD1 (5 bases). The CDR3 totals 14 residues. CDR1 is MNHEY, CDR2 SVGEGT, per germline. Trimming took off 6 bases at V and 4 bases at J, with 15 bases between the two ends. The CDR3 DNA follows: TGTGCCAGCAGCCACCCGACAGTCAGCTATGGCTACACCTTC. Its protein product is CASSHPTVSYGYTF.

The CDR3 spells CASTLAGTDTQYF. The CDR3 DNA sequence: TGTGCCAGCACCCTAGCCGGCACAGATACGCAGTATTTT. The chain combines TRBV27 with TRBJ2-3; TRBD2 might be the D (5 bases). The CDR3 length is 13 residues. In germline, CDR1 is MNHEY, CDR2 SMNVEV (reference sequence). V lost 7 bases, J lost 1 base, and 9 bases lay in between.

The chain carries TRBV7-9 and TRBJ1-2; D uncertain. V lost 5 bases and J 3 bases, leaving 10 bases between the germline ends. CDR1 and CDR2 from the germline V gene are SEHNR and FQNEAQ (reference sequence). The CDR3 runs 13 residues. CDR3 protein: CASSPPTDYGYTF. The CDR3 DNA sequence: TGTGCCAGCAGCCCCCCTACGGACTATGGCTACACCTTC.

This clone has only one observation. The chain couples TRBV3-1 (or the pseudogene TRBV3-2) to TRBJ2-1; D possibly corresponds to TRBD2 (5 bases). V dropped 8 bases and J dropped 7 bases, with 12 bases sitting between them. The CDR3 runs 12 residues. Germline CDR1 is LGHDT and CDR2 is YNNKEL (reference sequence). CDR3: CASSRLANEQFF. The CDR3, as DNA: TGTGCCAGCTCCCGGCTAGCAAATGAGCAGTTCTTC.

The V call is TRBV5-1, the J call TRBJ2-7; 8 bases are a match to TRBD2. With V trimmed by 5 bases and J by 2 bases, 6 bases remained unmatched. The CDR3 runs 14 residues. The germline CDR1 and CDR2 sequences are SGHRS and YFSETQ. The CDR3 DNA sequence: TGCGCCAGCAGTCCGGTAGCGGGGACCTACGAGCAGTACTTC. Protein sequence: CASSPVAGTYEQYF.

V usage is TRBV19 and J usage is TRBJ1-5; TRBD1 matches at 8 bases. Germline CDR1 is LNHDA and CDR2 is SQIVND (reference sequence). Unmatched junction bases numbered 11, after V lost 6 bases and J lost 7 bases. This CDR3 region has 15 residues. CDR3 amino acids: CASRNPGGAGQPQHF. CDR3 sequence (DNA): TGTGCCAGTAGGAACCCAGGGGGCGCGGGGCAGCCCCAGCATTTT.

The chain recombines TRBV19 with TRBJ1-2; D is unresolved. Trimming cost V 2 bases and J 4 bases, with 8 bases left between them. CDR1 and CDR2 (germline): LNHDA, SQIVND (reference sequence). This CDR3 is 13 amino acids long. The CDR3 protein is CASSISESYGYTF. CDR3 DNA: TGTGCCAGTAGTATATCGGAGAGCTATGGCTACACCTTC.

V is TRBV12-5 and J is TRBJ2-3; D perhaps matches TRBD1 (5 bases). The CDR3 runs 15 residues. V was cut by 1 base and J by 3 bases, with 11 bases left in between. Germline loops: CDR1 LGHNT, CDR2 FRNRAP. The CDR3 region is CASGLGGLGTDTQYF. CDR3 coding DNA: TGTGCTAGTGGTTTGGGGGGCCTAGGGACAGATACGCAGTATTTT. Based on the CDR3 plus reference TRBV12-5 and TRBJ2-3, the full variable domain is DARVTQTPRHKVTEMGQEVTMRCQPILGHNTVFWYRQTMMQGLELLAYFRNRAPLDDSGMPKDRFSAEMPDATLATLKIQPSEPRDSAVYFCASGLGGLGTDTQYFGPGTRLTVL.

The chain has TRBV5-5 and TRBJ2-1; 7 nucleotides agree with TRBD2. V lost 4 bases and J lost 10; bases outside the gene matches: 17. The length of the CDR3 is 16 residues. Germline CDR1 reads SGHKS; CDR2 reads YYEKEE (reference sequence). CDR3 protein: CASSPPPVGGPGEQFF. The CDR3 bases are TGTGCCAGCAGCCCCCCCCCGGTGGGAGGGCCCGGGGAGCAGTTCTTC.

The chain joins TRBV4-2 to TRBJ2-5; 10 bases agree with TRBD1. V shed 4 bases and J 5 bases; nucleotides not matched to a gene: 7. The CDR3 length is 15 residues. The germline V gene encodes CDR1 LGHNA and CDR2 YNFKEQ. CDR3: CASSPTGGSEETQYF. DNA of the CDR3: TGTGCCAGCAGCCCGACAGGGGGCAGTGAGGAGACCCAGTACTTC.

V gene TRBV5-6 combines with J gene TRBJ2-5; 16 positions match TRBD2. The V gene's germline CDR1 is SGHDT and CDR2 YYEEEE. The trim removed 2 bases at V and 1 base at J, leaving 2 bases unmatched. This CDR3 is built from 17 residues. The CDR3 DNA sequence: TGTGCCAGCAGCTTCGGGACTAGCGGGAGGGGCCAAGAGACCCAGTACTTC. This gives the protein CASSFGTSGRGQETQYF.

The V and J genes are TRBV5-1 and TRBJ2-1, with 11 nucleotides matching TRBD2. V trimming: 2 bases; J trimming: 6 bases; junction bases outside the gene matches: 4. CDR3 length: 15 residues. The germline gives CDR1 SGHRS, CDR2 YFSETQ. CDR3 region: CASSLRLAGFNEQFF. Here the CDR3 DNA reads TGCGCCAGCAGCTTACGACTAGCGGGATTCAATGAGCAGTTCTTC.

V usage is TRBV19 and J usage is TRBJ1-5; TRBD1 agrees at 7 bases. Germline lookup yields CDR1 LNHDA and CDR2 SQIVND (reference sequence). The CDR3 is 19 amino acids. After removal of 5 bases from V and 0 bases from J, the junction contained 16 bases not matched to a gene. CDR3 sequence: CASSVPRGQRPYSNQPQHF. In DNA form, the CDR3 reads TGTGCCAGTAGTGTCCCTCGGGGACAGCGCCCGTATAGCAATCAGCCCCAGCATTTT.

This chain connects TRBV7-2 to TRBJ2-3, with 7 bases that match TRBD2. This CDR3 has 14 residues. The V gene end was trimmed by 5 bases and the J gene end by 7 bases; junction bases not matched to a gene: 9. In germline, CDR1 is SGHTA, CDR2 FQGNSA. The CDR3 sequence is CASSPSLAENTQYF. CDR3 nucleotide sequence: TGTGCCAGCAGCCCCAGTCTAGCGGAGAATACGCAGTATTTT.

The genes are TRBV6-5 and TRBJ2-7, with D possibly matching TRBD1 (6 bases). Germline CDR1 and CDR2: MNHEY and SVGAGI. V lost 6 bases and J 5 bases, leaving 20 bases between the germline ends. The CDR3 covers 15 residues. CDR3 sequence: CASSLNRVVQDEQYF. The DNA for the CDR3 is TGTGCCAGCAGCCTGAACAGGGTGGTGCAGGACGAGCAGTACTTC.

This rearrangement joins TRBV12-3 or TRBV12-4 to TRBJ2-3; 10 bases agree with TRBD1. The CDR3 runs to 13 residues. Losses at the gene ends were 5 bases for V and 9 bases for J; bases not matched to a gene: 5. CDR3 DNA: TGTGCCAGCAGTCCCCGGACAGGGGGAACGCAGTATTTT. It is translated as CASSPRTGGTQYF.